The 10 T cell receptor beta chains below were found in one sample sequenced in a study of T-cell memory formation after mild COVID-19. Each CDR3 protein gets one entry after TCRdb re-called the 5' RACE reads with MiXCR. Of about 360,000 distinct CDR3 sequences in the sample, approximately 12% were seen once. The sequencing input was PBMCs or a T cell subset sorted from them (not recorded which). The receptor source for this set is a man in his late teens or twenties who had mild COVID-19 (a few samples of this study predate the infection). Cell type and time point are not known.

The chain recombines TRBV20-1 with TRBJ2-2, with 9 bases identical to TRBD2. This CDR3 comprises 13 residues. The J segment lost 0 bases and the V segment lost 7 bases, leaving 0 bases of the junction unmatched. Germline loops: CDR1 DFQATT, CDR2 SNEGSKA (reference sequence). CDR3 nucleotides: TGCAGTGGACTAGCGGCGAACACCGGGGAGCTGTTTTTT. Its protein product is CSGLAANTGELFF.

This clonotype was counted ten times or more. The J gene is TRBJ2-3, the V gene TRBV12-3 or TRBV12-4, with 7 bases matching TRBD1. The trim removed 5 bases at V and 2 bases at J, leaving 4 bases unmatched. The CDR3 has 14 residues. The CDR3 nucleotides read TGTGCCAGCAGTCCTACAGGGGTCACAGATACGCAGTATTTT. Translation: CASSPTGVTDTQYF.

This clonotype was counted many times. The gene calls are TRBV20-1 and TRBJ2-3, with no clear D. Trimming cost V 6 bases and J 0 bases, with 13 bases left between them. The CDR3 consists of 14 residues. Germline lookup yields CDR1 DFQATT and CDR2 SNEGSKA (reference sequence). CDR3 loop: CSARTLGSTDTQYF. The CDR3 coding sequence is TGCAGTGCCCGGACCCTAGGTAGCACAGATACGCAGTATTTT.

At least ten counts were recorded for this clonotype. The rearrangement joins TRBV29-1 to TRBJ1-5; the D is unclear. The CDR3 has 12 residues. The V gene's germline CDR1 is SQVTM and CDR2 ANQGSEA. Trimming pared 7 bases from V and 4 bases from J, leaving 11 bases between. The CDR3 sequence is CSAQDPNQPQHF. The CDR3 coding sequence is TGCAGCGCCCAGGACCCTAATCAGCCCCAGCATTTT.

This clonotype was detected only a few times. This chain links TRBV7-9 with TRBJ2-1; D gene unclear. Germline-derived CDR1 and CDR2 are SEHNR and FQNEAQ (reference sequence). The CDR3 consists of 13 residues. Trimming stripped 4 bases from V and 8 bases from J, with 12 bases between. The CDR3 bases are TGTGCCAGCAGCTCGGCTACGTTGGATGAGCAGTTCTTC. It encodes CASSSATLDEQFF. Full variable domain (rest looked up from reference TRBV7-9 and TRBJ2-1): DTGVSQNPRHKITKRGQNVTFRCDPISEHNRLYWYRQTLGQGPEFLTYFQNEAQLEKSRLLSDRFSAERPKGSFSTLEIQRTEQGDSAMYLCASSSATLDEQFFGPGTRLTVL.

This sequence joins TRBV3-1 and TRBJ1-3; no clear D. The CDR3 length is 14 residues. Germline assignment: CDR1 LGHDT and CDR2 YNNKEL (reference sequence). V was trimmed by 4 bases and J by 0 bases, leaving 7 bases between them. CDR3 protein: CASSRRFSGNTIYF. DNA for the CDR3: TGTGCCAGCAGCCGACGGTTCTCTGGAAACACCATATATTTT.

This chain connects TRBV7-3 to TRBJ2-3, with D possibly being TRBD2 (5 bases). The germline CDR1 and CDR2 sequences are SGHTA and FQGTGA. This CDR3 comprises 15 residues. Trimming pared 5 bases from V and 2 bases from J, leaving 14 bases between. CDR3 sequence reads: CASSPLERTTDTQYF. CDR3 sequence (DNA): TGTGCCAGCAGCCCCCTGGAGCGGACCACAGATACGCAGTATTTT.

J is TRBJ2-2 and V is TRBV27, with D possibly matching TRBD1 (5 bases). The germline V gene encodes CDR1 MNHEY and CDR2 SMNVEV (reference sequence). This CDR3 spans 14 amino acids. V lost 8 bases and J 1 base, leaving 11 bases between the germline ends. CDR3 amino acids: CASRRGQNTGELFF. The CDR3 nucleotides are TGTGCCAGCCGAAGAGGACAGAACACCGGGGAGCTGTTTTTT.

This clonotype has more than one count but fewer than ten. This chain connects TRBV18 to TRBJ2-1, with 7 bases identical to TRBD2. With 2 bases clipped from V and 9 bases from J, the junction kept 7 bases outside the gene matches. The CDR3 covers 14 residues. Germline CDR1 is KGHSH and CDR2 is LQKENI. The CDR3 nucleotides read TGTGCCAGCTCACCAGCAACTAGCGTACGTGAGCAGTTCTTC. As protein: CASSPATSVREQFF. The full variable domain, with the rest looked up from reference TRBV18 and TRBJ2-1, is NAGVMQNPRHLVRRRGQEARLRCSPMKGHSHVYWYRQLPEEGLKFMVYLQKENIIDESGMPKERFSAEFPKEGPSILRIQQVVRGDSAAYFCASSPATSVREQFFGPGTRLTVL.

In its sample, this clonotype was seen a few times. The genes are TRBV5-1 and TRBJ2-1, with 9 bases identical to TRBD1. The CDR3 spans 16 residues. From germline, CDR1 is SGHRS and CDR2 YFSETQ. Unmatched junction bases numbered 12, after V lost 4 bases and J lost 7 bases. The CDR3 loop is CASSRSTGGWVNEQFF. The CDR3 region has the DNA TGCGCCAGCAGCCGCTCGACAGGGGGTTGGGTTAATGAGCAGTTCTTC.